Following are 25 T cell receptor beta chains from one sample sequenced in a study of tumor-infiltrating lymphocytes in glioblastoma multiforme. Multiple V-beta primers and a C-beta primer amplified TCRB from RNA. TCRdb recomputed calls from the multiplex PCR reads with MiXCR, one row per CDR3 protein. The profile shows about 13,000 distinct CDR3 sequences, around 70% of them singletons. Sequencing was done on a sample of brain tumor tissue. These receptors all stem from a male donor with glioblastoma.

In its sample, this clonotype was seen a few times. A junction end diverges from the germline sequence, so it may reflect a read error. V and J are TRBV29-1 and TRBJ2-7; TRBD2 matches at 14 bases. Per the germline V gene, CDR1 is SQVTM and CDR2 is ANQGSEA. The CDR3 is made up of 15 amino acids. CDR3 loop: CRVELGTSGSDWQYF. In DNA form, the CDR3 reads TGCAGGGTTGAATTAGGGACTAGCGGGAGCGACTGGCAGTACTTC.

The V and J genes are TRBV11-2 and TRBJ2-7; D gene ambiguous. The CDR3 consists of 14 residues. The germline V gene has CDR1 SGHAT and CDR2 FQNNGV. Trimming cost V 1 base and J 0 bases, with 7 bases left between them. This chain's CDR3 is CASSLVSDSYEQYF. CDR3 in DNA: TGTGCCAGCAGCTTAGTTTCAGACTCCTACGAGCAGTACTTC.

This rearrangement joins TRBV5-5 to TRBJ1-1; no reliable D call. V lost 4 bases and J lost 8, with 18 bases in between. The CDR3 runs 14 residues. Germline V CDR1 and CDR2: SGHKS, YYEKEE (reference sequence). CDR3 in DNA: TGTGCCAGCAGCCGCACTTACACGATCAACGAAGCTTTCTTT. It yields the protein CASSRTYTINEAFF.

A note on this clonotype: A junction boundary mismatches the germline segment, possibly from a read error. The chain recombines TRBV4-1 with TRBJ2-1; D call uncertain. The CDR3 extends over 17 amino acids. Germline CDR1 is MGHRA and CDR2 is YSYEKL. For the CDR3, the DNA is TGCGCCGGCAGCCAAGATTTCGGCTGGAGTGCCTACAATGAGCAGTTCTTC. It translates to CAGSQDFGWSAYNEQFF.

As for this clonotype: This may be a read error: a much more frequent sequence differs by one nucleotide. The rearrangement uses TRBV11-2 and TRBJ1-4; weak D call: TRBD1 (5 bases). CDR1 and CDR2 (germline): SGHAT, FQNNGV. This CDR3 has 14 amino acids. Here the CDR3 DNA reads TGTGCCAGCAGCTTCGGGGGGGAGAATGAAGAACTGTTTTTT. Translating gives CASSFGGENEELFF.

With regard to this clonotype: A much more abundant neighbour one base away suggests this may be a read error. The conserved closing phenylalanine or tryptophan is absent in this CDR3, likely reflecting a read error. This chain joins TRBV5-4 and TRBJ1-4; D is unclear. The CDR3 length is 15 residues. The germline V gene encodes CDR1 SGHNT and CDR2 YYREEE (reference sequence). V lost 10 bases, J lost 4 bases, and 20 bases lay in between. The CDR3: CAGNANRNVNEKLFS. CDR3 sequence (DNA): TGTGCCGGCAACGCTAACCGGAATGTTAATGAAAAACTGTTTTCT.

This clonotype rates as medium-sized. The rearrangement links TRBV6-7 to TRBJ1-2; possibly TRBD1 for D (6 bases). TRBV6-7 is assigned to the ORF class and has an uncertain function. The CDR3 is made up of 14 amino acids. V was cut by 5 bases and J by 7 bases, with 17 bases left in between. In DNA form, the CDR3 reads TGTGCCAGCAGTCTTCCACAGGGATCACCTGGCTACACCTTC. Translation: CASSLPQGSPGYTF.

Note on this clonotype: At one end, the junction sequence differs from germline, possibly due to a read error. The V call is TRBV11-1, the J call TRBJ2-3; D is undetermined. TRBJ1-5 matches the DNA end more closely, so the J call is doubtful. The germline gives CDR1 SGHAT, CDR2 FQDESV (reference sequence). This CDR3 spans 16 amino acids. CDR3: CASSLGLAGSTDTQHF. The CDR3 nucleotides read TGTGCCAGTAGCTTAGGACTGGCGGGGAGCACAGATACGCAGCATTTT.

The rearrangement joins TRBV11-2 to TRBJ2-7, with 8 bases lining up with TRBD2. CDR3 size: 14 residues. The trim removed 3 bases at V and 2 bases at J, leaving 3 bases unmatched. CDR1 is SGHAT and CDR2 is FQNNGV in the germline V gene. The CDR3 nucleotides read TGTGCCAGCAGCTTTAGCGGGACCCCCTACGAGCAGTACTTC. The encoded protein is CASSFSGTPYEQYF.

Points on this clonotype: A junction end diverges from the germline sequence, so it may reflect a read error. The CDR3 DNA reads as TGTGCCAGTAGCTCCGCCGGGGATAATGAAGCTTTCTTT. Amino acid sequence: CASSSAGDNEAFF. The chain has TRBV7-3 and TRBJ1-1; no firm D call. Per the germline V gene, CDR1 is SGHTA and CDR2 is FQGTGA. This CDR3 has 13 residues. Together with reference TRBV7-3 and TRBJ1-1, the CDR3 gives the full variable domain: GAGVSQTPSNKVTEKGKYVELRCDPISGHTALYWYRQSLGQGPEFLIYFQGTGAADDSGLPNDRFFAVRPEGSVSTLKIQRTERGDSAVYLCASSSAGDNEAFFGQGTRLTVV.

This clonotype was detected only once. Since no conserved phenylalanine or tryptophan closes the CDR3, a read error is the likely cause. The chain couples TRBV6-5 to TRBJ2-3; 7 bases map to TRBD1. Trimming at V came to 10 bases and at J to 2 bases, leaving 9 bases not matched to a gene. This CDR3 has 14 amino acids. CDR1 and CDR2 (germline): MNHEY, SVGAGI. The CDR3 region has the DNA TGTGCCAACAATCGGGACAGTAACACAGATACGCAGTATTCT. It codes for CANNRDSNTDTQYS.

Note on this clonotype: The germline gene is not matched at one end of the junction; a read error may be the cause. The rearrangement joins TRBV11-2 to TRBJ2-1, with 9 bases identical to TRBD1. Germline loops: CDR1 SGHAT, CDR2 FQNNGV. The CDR3 extends over 13 amino acids. This chain's CDR3 is CPSSLDRGNQQFF. The CDR3, as DNA: TGTCCCAGCAGCTTAGACAGGGGGAATCAGCAGTTCTTC.

The chain combines TRBV24-1 with TRBJ1-5; D is uncertain. From germline, CDR1 is KGHDR and CDR2 SFDVKD. There are 15 residues in the CDR3. The V gene lost 3 bases and the J gene lost 0 bases, with 8 bases spanning the gap. The CDR3 reads CATSDNKVSNQPQHF. In nucleotides, the CDR3 is TGTGCCACCAGTGATAACAAGGTTAGCAATCAGCCCCAGCATTTT.

About this clonotype: Sequence at one end of the junction differs from germline and may be a read error. The chain joins TRBV10-3 to TRBJ1-2; D is possibly TRBD1 (6 bases). Germline V gives CDR1 ENHRY, CDR2 SYGVKD. The CDR3 contains 16 residues. DNA for the CDR3: TGCGCCATCAGTGACCCGGGGGCCCCGTCTAACTATGGCTACGCCTTC. Encoded protein: CAISDPGAPSNYGYAF.

As to this clonotype: The conserved final phenylalanine or tryptophan is absent from the CDR3, which likely points to a read error. The rearrangement joins TRBV11-3 to TRBJ2-1; D tentatively fits TRBD1 or TRBD2 (5 bases each). The CDR3 contains 20 residues. Germline CDR1 reads SGHNT; CDR2 reads YENEEA. The CDR3: CTSSGGSSGISSGPYNEQFS. The CDR3 DNA reads TGTACCAGCAGCGGAGGATCTAGTGGGATAAGTTCGGGACCCTACAATGAGCAGTTCTCC.

Turning to this clonotype: A clone one base away is much larger, so this may be a read error. CDR3 coding DNA: TGTGCCAAACGGCAAGTGAACACTGAAGCTTTCTTT. Amino acid sequence: CAKRQVNTEAFF. The chain combines TRBV12-3 or TRBV12-4 with TRBJ1-1; D gene unclear. This CDR3 has 12 amino acids. Trimming removed 10 bases at V and 0 bases at J, with 9 bases between.

This clonotype was seen only a few times. The DNA of the CDR3 is TGTGCCAGTAGTCCCTCGTCGGGAGGGGACGGGGAGCTGTTTTTT. This translates into CASSPSSGGDGELFF. This chain joins TRBV19 and TRBJ2-2, with 8 bases that match TRBD2. Trimming took 5 bases from V and 7 from J; bases not matched to a gene: 9. This CDR3 contains 15 residues. Germline CDR1 LNHDA, CDR2 SQIVND (reference sequence).

The V and J genes are TRBV29-1 and TRBJ2-1; D could derive from TRBD1 or TRBD2 (5 bases each). V was cut by 6 bases and J by 0 bases, with 15 bases left in between. Germline loops: CDR1 SQVTM, CDR2 ANQGSEA. The CDR3 consists of 15 residues. This CDR3 reads CSVRMGVASYNEQFF. The DNA for the CDR3 is TGCAGCGTGAGGATGGGGGTCGCCTCCTACAATGAGCAGTTCTTC.

This clonotype was detected many times. One base away lies a much larger clone, so this may be a sequencing read error. J is TRBJ1-2 and V is TRBV12-3 or TRBV12-4; D may be TRBD1 (6 bases). V shed 5 bases and J shed 6 bases, with 13 bases lying between them. The CDR3 is made up of 13 amino acids. CDR3 protein: CASSPTTGNGYTF. CDR3 nucleotide sequence: TGTGCCAGCAGTCCCACGACAGGAAATGGCTACACCTTC.

To note about this clonotype: This may stem from a read error, because a much larger clone lies one nucleotide away. The chain links TRBV20-1 to TRBJ2-4, with a tentative D call TRBD1 (5 bases). The CDR3 has 14 amino acids. Germline CDR1 reads DFQATT; CDR2 reads SNEGSKA (reference sequence). CDR3 DNA sequence: TGCAGTGCACCCCCCAGGGAAGCCGAAAACATTCAGTACTTC. Its translation is CSAPPREAENIQYF.

Of note for this clonotype: The conserved final phenylalanine or tryptophan is absent from the CDR3, which likely points to a read error. Because the CDR3's place on the DNA is in doubt, the DNA is left out and the CDR3 is given as listed by TCRdb. The rearrangement uses TRBV20-1 and TRBJ2-4; the table assigns TRBD1, which was not confirmed against the DNA. Germline CDR1 reads DFQATT; CDR2 reads SNEGSKA (reference sequence). The CDR3 comprises 13 residues, both ends counted. CDR3 protein: CSAVQGVKNIQYS.

By share, this clonotype ranks as medium-sized. CDR3 in amino acids: CASSYPPSGRYSYEQYF. The CDR3 DNA reads TGTGCCAGCAGTTACCCCCCTAGCGGGAGGTACTCCTACGAGCAGTACTTC. The gene calls are TRBV6-2 or TRBV6-3 and TRBJ2-7; 11 nucleotides agree with TRBD2. Germline CDR1 reads MNHEY; CDR2 reads SVGEGT. The V segment lost 2 bases and the J segment 0 bases; nucleotides outside the gene matches: 6. The CDR3 is made up of 17 amino acids.

As regards this clonotype: One end of the junction does not line up with germline, which may come from a read error. The genes are TRBV29-1 and TRBJ2-2, with D possibly matching TRBD2 (6 bases). CDR1 SQVTM and CDR2 ANQGSEA come from the germline V gene. The length of the CDR3 is 13 residues. CDR3 protein: CSVGDFLFGELGF. CDR3 in DNA: TGCAGCGTTGGGGACTTCCTCTTCGGGGAGCTGGGTTTT.

Turning to this clonotype: Sequence at one end of the junction differs from germline and may be a read error. The chain has TRBV29-1 and TRBJ2-5; maybe TRBD1 (5 bases). Germline-derived CDR1 and CDR2 are SQVTM and ANQGSEA. This CDR3 region has 14 residues. The CDR3 sequence: CNVVPGRRAETQYF. The CDR3 bases are TGCAACGTTGTCCCAGGGCGCAGGGCGGAGACCCAGTACTTC.

This rearrangement joins TRBV28 to TRBJ1-1; weak D call: TRBD1 (6 bases). Germline CDR1 MDHEN, CDR2 SYDVKM. The CDR3 extends over 15 amino acids. The germline V and J ends were trimmed by 10 bases and 4 bases, with 22 bases remaining between them. CDR3 sequence (DNA): TGTGCCATCACCAAATCACAGGGACTGAGCACTGAAGCTTTCTTT. Its translation: CAITKSQGLSTEAFF.